This T cell receptor (beta chain) was recovered during a study of control samples from healthy donors and cancer patients (dated by TCRdb to between 2020 and 2021). Turning to this clone: The antigen it recognizes is unknown. No clone much larger than this one lies a single base away; base qualities are absent.

The method behind the library was the immunoSEQ multiplex PCR assay. TCRdb obtained this table from immuneACCESS and retained in-frame rearrangements with V and J assigned. These tables miss some clones; where compared with another copy, unresolved V genes account for less than half of the shortfall, and the remainder is unexplained. This sample gives 150,000 or so clones in total; roughly 90% of them show up just once. 0.68% of the sample comes from the top ten. Clipping removes 2 bases from V and 0 bases from J, with 9 as the unmatched junction base count. From the germline V gene, CDR1 is KGHSH and CDR2 is LQKENI. The CDR3 numbers 17 residues from cysteine through phenylalanine. The DNA shown is the 51-base CDR3, in frame from base 1.

The receptor was isolated from a woman between 25 and 40 years old in good health. The receptor chain draws on TRBV18 and TRBJ2-7; 8 middle bases align to TRBD2. The material sequenced was blood. The DNA sequence is given as TGTGCCAGCTCACCAAGGGGGGGACTAGTTTTCTCCTACGAGCAGTACTTC. Its coded protein is CASSPRGGLVFSYEQYF.